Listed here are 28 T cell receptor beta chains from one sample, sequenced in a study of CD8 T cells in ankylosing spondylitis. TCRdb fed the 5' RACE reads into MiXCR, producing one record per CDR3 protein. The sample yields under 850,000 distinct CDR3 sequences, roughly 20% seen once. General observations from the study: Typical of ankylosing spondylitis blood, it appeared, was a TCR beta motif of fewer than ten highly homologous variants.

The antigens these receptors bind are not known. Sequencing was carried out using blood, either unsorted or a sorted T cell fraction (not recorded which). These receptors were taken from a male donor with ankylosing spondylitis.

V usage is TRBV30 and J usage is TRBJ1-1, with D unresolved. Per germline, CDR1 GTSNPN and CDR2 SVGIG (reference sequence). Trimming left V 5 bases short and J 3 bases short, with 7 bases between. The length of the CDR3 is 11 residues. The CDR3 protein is CAWGWDTEAFF. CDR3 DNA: TGTGCCTGGGGATGGGACACTGAAGCTTTCTTT.

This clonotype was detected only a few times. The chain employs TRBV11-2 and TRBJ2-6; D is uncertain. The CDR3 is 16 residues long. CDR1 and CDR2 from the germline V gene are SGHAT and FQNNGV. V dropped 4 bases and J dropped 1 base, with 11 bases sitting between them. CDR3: CASSSSWVSGANVLTF. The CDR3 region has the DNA TGTGCCAGCAGCTCCAGTTGGGTGTCTGGGGCCAACGTCCTGACTTTC.

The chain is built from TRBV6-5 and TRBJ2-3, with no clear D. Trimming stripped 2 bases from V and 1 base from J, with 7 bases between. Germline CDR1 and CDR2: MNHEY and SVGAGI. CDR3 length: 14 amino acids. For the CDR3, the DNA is TGTGCCAGCAGTTACGGTCGCGGCACAGATACGCAGTATTTT. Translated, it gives CASSYGRGTDTQYF.

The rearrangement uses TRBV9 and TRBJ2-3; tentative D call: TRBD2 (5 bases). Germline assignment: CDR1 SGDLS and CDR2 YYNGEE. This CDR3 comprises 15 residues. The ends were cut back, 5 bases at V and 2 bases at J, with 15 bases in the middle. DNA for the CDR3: TGTGCCAGCAGACCACTTGAGGGTTCCACAGATACGCAGTATTTT. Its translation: CASRPLEGSTDTQYF.

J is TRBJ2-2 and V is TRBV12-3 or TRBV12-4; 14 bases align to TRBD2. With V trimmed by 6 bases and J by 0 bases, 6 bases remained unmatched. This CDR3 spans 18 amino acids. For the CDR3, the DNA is TGTGCCAGCAGCTCTGGGACTAGCGGGAGTCCGAACACCGGGGAGCTGTTTTTT. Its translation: CASSSGTSGSPNTGELFF.

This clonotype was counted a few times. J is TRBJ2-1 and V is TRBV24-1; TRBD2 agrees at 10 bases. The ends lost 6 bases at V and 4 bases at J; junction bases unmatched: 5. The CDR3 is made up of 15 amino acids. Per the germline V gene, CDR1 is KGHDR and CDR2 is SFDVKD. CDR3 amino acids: CATSHVGLAYNEQFF. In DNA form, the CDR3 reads TGTGCCACCAGTCATGTGGGACTAGCGTACAATGAGCAGTTCTTC.

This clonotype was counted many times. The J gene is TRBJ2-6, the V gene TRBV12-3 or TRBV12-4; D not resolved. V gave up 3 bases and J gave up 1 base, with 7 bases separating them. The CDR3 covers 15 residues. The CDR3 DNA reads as TGTGCCAGCAGTTTGATAGGGTCTGGGGCCAACGTCCTGACTTTC. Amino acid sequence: CASSLIGSGANVLTF.

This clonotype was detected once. CDR3 region: CASSFIDIIDTQYF. The CDR3 coding sequence is TGTGCCAGCAGTTTTATTGATATCATAGATACGCAGTATTTT. The chain has TRBV12-3 or TRBV12-4 and TRBJ2-3; D not resolved. The CDR3 runs 14 residues. V shed 3 bases and J shed 5 bases, with 12 bases lying between them.

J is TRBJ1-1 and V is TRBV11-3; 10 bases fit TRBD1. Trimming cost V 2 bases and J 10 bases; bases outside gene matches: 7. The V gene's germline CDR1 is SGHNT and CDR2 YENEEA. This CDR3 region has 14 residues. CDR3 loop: CASSLSGTGEVAFF. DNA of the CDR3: TGTGCCAGCAGCTTATCCGGGACAGGGGAGGTAGCTTTCTTT.

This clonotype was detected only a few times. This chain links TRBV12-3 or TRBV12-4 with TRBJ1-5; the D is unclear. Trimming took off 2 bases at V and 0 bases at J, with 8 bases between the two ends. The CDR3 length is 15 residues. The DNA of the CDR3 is TGTGCCAGCAGTTTAAGGGCTTATAGCAATCAGCCCCAGCATTTT. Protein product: CASSLRAYSNQPQHF.

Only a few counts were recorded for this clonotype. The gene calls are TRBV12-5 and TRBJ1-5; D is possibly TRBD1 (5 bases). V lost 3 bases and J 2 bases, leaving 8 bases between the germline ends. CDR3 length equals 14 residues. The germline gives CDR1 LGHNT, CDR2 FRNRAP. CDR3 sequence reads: CASGFLGGNQPQHF. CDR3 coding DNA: TGTGCTAGTGGTTTTCTAGGGGGCAATCAGCCCCAGCATTTT.

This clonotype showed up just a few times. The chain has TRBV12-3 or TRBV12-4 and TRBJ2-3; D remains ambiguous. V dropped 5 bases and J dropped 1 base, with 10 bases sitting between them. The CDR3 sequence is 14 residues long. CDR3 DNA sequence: TGTGCCAGCAGTGCCCGACTCCGCACAGATACGCAGTATTTT. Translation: CASSARLRTDTQYF.

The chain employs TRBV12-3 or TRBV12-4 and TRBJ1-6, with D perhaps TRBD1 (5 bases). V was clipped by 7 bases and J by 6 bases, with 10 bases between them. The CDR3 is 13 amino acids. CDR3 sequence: CASNRQFNSPLHF. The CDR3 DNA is TGTGCCAGCAACCGACAGTTTAATTCACCCCTCCACTTT.

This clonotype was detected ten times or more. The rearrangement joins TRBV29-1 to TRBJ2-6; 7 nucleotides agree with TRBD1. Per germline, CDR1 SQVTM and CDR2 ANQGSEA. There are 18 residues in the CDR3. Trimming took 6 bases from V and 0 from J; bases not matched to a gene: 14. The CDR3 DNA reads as TGCAGCGTCTCCTTGCGAGGACAGGCCCTCTCTGGGGCCAACGTCCTGACTTTC. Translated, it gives CSVSLRGQALSGANVLTF.

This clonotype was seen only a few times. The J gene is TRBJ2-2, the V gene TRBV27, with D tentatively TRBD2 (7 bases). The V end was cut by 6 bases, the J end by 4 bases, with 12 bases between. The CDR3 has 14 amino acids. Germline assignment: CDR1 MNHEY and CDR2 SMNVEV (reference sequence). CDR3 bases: TGTGCCAGCAGACAGGGAGGGAGCACCGGGGAGCTGTTTTTT. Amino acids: CASRQGGSTGELFF.

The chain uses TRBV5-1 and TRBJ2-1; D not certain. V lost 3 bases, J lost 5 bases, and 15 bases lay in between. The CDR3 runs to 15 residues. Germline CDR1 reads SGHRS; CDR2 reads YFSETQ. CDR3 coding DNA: TGCGCCAGCAGCTCAGGAGATACCGGACACAATGAGCAGTTCTTC. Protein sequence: CASSSGDTGHNEQFF. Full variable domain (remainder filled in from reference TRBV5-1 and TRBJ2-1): KAGVTQTPRYLIKTRGQQVTLSCSPISGHRSVSWYQQTPGQGLQFLFEYFSETQRNKGNFPGRFSGRQFSNSRSEMNVSTLELGDSALYLCASSSGDTGHNEQFFGPGTRLTVL.

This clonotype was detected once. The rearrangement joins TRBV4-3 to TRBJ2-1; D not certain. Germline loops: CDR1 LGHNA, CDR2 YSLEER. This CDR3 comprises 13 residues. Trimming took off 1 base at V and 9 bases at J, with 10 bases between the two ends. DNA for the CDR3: TGCGCCAGCAGCCAAGCTCGTTTAGGTGAGCAGTTCTTC. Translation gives CASSQARLGEQFF.

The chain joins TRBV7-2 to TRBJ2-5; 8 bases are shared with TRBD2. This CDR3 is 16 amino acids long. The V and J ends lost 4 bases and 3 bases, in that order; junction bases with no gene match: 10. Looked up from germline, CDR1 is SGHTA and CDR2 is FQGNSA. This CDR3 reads CASSWGGVAGKETQYF. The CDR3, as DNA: TGTGCCAGCAGCTGGGGTGGCGTAGCGGGAAAAGAGACCCAGTACTTC.

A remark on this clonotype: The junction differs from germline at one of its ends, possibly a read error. The CDR3 here is CASSLGLRETQYF. CDR3 nucleotides: TGTGCCAGCAGTTTAGGTCTAAGAGAGACCCAGTACTTC. V usage is TRBV5-1 and J usage is TRBJ2-5; no reliable D call. The V gene's germline CDR1 is SGHRS and CDR2 YFSETQ. This CDR3 region has 13 residues.

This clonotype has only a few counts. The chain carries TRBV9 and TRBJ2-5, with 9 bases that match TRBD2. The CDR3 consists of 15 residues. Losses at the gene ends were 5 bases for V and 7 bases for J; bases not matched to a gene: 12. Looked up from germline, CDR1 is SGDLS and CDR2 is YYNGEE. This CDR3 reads CASRVASGVPGTQYF. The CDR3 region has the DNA TGTGCCAGCAGAGTGGCTAGCGGGGTCCCAGGGACCCAGTACTTC.

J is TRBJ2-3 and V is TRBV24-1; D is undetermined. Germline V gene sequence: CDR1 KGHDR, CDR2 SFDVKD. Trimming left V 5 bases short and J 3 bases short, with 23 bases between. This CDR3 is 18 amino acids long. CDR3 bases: TGTGCCACCAGTGGCTCACGGAGACTTTCCCCGGAGACAGATACGCAGTATTTT. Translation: CATSGSRRLSPETDTQYF.

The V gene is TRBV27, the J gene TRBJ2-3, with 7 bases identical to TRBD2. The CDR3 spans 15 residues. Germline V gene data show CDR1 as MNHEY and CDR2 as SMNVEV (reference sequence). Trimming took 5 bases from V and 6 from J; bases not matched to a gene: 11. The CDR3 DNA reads TGTGCCAGCAGTCAAAGGACTAGGCAAATGGATACGCAGTATTTT. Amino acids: CASSQRTRQMDTQYF.

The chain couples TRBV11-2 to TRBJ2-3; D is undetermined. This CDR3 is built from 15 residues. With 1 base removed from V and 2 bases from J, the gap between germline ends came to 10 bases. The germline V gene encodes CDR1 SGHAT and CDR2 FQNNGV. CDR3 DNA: TGTGCCAGCAGCTTAGGAGGCCGCGACACAGATACGCAGTATTTT. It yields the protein CASSLGGRDTDTQYF.

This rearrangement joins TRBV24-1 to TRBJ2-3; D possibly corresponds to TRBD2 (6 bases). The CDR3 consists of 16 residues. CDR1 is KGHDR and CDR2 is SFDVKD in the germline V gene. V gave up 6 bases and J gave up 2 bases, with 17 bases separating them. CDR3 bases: TGTGCCACCAGTCAAGGGGAGCGGGCCATCACAGATACGCAGTATTTT. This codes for CATSQGERAITDTQYF.

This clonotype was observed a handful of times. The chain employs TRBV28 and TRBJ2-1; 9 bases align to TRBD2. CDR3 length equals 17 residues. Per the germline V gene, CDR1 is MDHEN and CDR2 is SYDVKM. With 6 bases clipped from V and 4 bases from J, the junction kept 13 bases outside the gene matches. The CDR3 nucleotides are TGTGCCAGCAGCCTAGCGGGGTCGTTTGAGGGTTACAATGAGCAGTTCTTC. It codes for CASSLAGSFEGYNEQFF.

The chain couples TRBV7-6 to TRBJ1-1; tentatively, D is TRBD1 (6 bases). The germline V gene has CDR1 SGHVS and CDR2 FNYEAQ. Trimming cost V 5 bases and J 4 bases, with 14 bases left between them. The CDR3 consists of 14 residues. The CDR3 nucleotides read TGTGCCAGCAGCCGAGGACAGTACGGCACTGAAGCTTTCTTT. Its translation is CASSRGQYGTEAFF. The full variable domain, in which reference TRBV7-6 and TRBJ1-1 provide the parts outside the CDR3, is GAGVSQSPRYKVTKRGQDVALRCDPISGHVSLYWYRQALGQGPEFLTYFNYEAQQDKSGLPNDRFSAERPEGSISTLTIQRTEQRDSAMYRCASSRGQYGTEAFFGQGTRLTVV.

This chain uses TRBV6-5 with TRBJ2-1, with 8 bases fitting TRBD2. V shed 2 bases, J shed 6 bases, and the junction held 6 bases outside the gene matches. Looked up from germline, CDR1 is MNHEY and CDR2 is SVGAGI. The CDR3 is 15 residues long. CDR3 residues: CASSYGGGPLNEQFF. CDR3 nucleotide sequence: TGTGCCAGCAGTTACGGCGGGGGGCCTCTCAATGAGCAGTTCTTC.

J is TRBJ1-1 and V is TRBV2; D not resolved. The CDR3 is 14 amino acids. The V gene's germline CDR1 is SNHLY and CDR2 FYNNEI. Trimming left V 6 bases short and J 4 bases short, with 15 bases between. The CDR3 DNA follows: TGTGCCAGCAGACCGGACGGGGATTTCACTGAAGCTTTCTTT. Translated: CASRPDGDFTEAFF. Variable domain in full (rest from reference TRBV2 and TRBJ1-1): EPEVTQTPSHQVTQMGQEVILRCVPISNHLYFYWYRQILGQKVEFLVSFYNNEISEKSEIFDDQFSVERPDGSNFTLKIRSTKLEDSAMYFCASRPDGDFTEAFFGQGTRLTVV.